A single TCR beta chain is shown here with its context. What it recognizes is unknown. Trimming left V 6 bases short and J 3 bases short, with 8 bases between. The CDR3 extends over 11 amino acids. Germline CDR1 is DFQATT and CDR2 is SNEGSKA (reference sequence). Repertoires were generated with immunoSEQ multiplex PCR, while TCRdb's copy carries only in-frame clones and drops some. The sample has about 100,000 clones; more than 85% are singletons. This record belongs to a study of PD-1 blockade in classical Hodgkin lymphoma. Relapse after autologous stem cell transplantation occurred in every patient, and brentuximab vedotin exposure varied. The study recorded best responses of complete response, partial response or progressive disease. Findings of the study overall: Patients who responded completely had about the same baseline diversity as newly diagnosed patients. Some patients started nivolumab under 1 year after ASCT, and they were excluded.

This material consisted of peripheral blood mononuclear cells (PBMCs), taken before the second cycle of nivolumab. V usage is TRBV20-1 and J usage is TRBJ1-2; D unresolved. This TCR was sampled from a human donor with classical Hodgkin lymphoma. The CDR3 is CSAAIDYGYTF. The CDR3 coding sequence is TGCAGTGCCGCGATTGACTATGGCTACACCTTC.